The rows below give T cell receptor beta chains drawn from one sample of a study of blood T cell repertoires in COVID-19. The repertoire was sequenced with immunoSEQ multiplex PCR; TCRdb's copy has only in-frame clones and lacks some. The sample holds 90,000 to 100,000 clones, 70% to 90% seen once. Sequenced material: peripheral blood. The receptors originated from a man between 50 and 59 years old with COVID-19, enrolled during active disease. CDR3s include the opening cysteine and the closing phenylalanine or tryptophan. The D gene is left open where the match is weak. Not every row has a clone size; where given, it reads once, few, many or a size class.

TGCGCCAGCAGCTTGGATGGCGGGGGCCAGTACAATGAGCAGTTCTTC,CASSLDGGGQYNEQFF,TRBJ2-1,NA,NA,TRBV5-1,16
TGCGCCAGCAGCCAAGAGGGTAGCGGGGGGTCAGAGACCCAGTACTTC,CASSQEGSGGSETQYF,TRBJ2-5,NA,TRBD2,TRBV4-3,16
TGCGCCAGCGGTACAGGGAACATGAACACTGAAGCTTTCTTT,CASGTGNMNTEAFF,TRBJ1-1,NA,NA,TRBV5-1,14
TGTGCCAGCACCCAGGACAGGGTGAAGGGCTACACCTTC,CASTQDRVKGYTF,TRBJ1-2,NA,TRBD1,TRBV27,13
TGTGCCAGCAGCCTACAGGGGGCTCGTGGAAACACCATATATTTT,CASSLQGARGNTIYF,TRBJ1-3,NA,TRBD1,TRBV7-3,15
TGCGCCAGCAGCTTGACTCACACCCGAGGGACTGAAGCTTTCTTT,CASSLTHTRGTEAFF,TRBJ1-1,NA,NA,TRBV5-1,15
TGTGCCACCAGTGACCCCGGGACAGCTGGGGCCAACGTCCTGACTTTC,CATSDPGTAGANVLTF,TRBJ2-6,NA,TRBD1,TRBV24-1,16
TGTGCCAGCAGTTCTCGAGGACTAGCGTTGGCAGATACGCAGTATTTT,CASSSRGLALADTQYF,TRBJ2-3,NA,TRBD2,TRBV27,16
TGTGCCACCAGCAGAGATCGGAGGCTAGCGGATTTCAATGAGCAGTTCTTC,CATSRDRRLADFNEQFF,TRBJ2-1,NA,TRBD2,TRBV15,17
TGTGCCAGCAGCCAAATTTCTTCGGGTGAAAAACTGTTTTTT,CASSQISSGEKLFF,TRBJ1-4,NA,NA,TRBV3-1/TRBV3-2,14
TGCGCCAGCAGCTTGGCCACAGGGAATATTTACGAGCAGTACTTC,CASSLATGNIYEQYF,TRBJ2-7,NA,NA,TRBV5-1,15
TGTGCCAGCAGTTCAGGACTCTCTGGAAACACCATATATTTT,CASSSGLSGNTIYF,TRBJ1-3,few,NA,TRBV2,14
TGTGCCAGCAGTGGACAGTACAATGAGCAGTTCTTC,CASSGQYNEQFF,TRBJ2-1,NA,NA,TRBV25-1,12
TGTGCCAGCAGCTTAATCCCGCGGACAGGGAGTGTGGGCTACACCTTC,CASSLIPRTGSVGYTF,TRBJ1-2,NA,TRBD1,TRBV7-3,16
TGTGCCAGCAGCGCACGGACTAGCGGAGATACGCAGTATTTT,CASSARTSGDTQYF,TRBJ2-3,NA,TRBD2,TRBV9,14
TGTGCCAGCAGCGTAGGCGACAGCAACTATGGCTACACCTTC,CASSVGDSNYGYTF,TRBJ1-2,NA,NA,TRBV9,14
TGCAGTGCTACCAGGGCAGTGGGCTACACCTTC,CSATRAVGYTF,TRBJ1-2,NA,NA,TRBV20-1,11
TGTGCCAGCTCACCAGGGACAGGGCCGGCCAATCAGCCCCAGCATTTT,CASSPGTGPANQPQHF,TRBJ1-5,once,TRBD1,TRBV18,16
TGTGCCAGCAGCCGGACAGGGGGAAACACCATATATTTT,CASSRTGGNTIYF,TRBJ1-3,NA,TRBD1,TRBV11-1,13
TGTGCCAGCAGTTTATTGCTGGGACAGGGCAGCGACTCAGATAGCAATCAGCCCCAGCATTTT,CASSLLLGQGSDSDSNQPQHF,TRBJ1-5,NA,TRBD1,TRBV28,21
TGCAGCGTTGACGGAGGGTCCAAGCAGTTCTTC,CSVDGGSKQFF,TRBJ2-1,NA,NA,TRBV29-1,11
TGTGCCAGCAGTGACTCAACAGGGGGCAATGAGCAGTTCTTC,CASSDSTGGNEQFF,TRBJ2-1,once,TRBD1,TRBV6-4,14
TGTGCCACCTTATCGGCGGGCACCGGGGAGCTGTTTTTT,CATLSAGTGELFF,TRBJ2-2,NA,NA,TRBV24-1,13
TGCAGCGTTGGACAGGGCGAAGCTTTCTTT,CSVGQGEAFF,TRBJ1-1,few,TRBD1,TRBV29-1,10
TGTGCCAGCAGCTCGGTCCGGGGAAACACCATATATTTT,CASSSVRGNTIYF,TRBJ1-3,few,NA,TRBV3-1/TRBV3-2,13
TGTGCCAGCAGCGTAGCGGAGGATTCACCCCTCCACTTT,CASSVAEDSPLHF,TRBJ1-6,once,NA,TRBV9,13
TGTGCCAGCAGTTTAATACAGGGGGGGCGGTCCGGACAGCCCCAGCATTTT,CASSLIQGGRSGQPQHF,TRBJ1-5,NA,TRBD1,TRBV28,17
TGTGCCAGCAGCTTAGTGTGGGGCGCGGATCAGCCCCAGCATTTT,CASSLVWGADQPQHF,TRBJ1-5,NA,NA,TRBV7-2,15